A selection of T cell receptor beta chains follows, all from one sample in a study of human T cells and chemical hapten exposure. TCRdb fed the RACE reads into MiXCR, producing one record per CDR3 protein. The top ten hold 3% to 4.5% of the sample, which has around 57,000 distinct CDR3 sequences, 10% to 12% seen once. Here the sequenced sample was whole blood, taken in connection with sensitization to the hapten diphenylcyclopropenone (DPC). The receptors come from a woman aged 40 to 50 with alopecia areata. Some clones in this sample may be carry-over from other donors' samples. CDR3s include the opening cysteine and the closing phenylalanine or tryptophan. Each record gives: J gene, V gene, D gene, clone size, CDR3 protein, CDR3 DNA. D genes are given only for firm matches. Size values are once, few and many counts, or a class for expanded clones, and some rows have none.

j_gene: TRBJ2-2; v_gene: TRBV11-2; d_gene: NA; abundance: NA; CDR3aa: CASSPQRYAGELFF; CDR3nt: TGTGCCAGCAGCCCCCAACGATACGCCGGGGAGCTGTTTTTT
j_gene: TRBJ2-3; v_gene: TRBV7-2; d_gene: NA; abundance: many; CDR3aa: CASSPSRTDTQYF; CDR3nt: TGTGCCAGCAGCCCAAGTCGCACAGATACGCAGTATTTT
j_gene: TRBJ2-5; v_gene: TRBV29-1; d_gene: TRBD2; abundance: NA; CDR3aa: CSWGAGGETQYF; CDR3nt: TGCAGCTGGGGAGCGGGAGGCGAGACCCAGTACTTC
j_gene: TRBJ2-3; v_gene: TRBV9; d_gene: NA; abundance: few; CDR3aa: CASSLRGRPEADTQYF; CDR3nt: TGTGCCAGCAGCCTCCGAGGGCGGCCAGAGGCAGATACGCAGTATTTT
j_gene: TRBJ2-5; v_gene: TRBV7-2; d_gene: NA; abundance: NA; CDR3aa: CASTVGAETQYF; CDR3nt: TGTGCCAGCACCGTGGGGGCAGAGACCCAGTACTTC
j_gene: TRBJ2-1; v_gene: TRBV18; d_gene: TRBD2; abundance: few; CDR3aa: CASSPLAGIWDEQFF; CDR3nt: TGTGCCAGCTCACCCCTAGCGGGGATCTGGGATGAGCAGTTCTTC
j_gene: TRBJ2-6; v_gene: TRBV10-3; d_gene: NA; abundance: many; CDR3aa: CAISELGVQVSNVLTF; CDR3nt: TGTGCCATCAGTGAATTAGGGGTCCAAGTTTCCAACGTCCTGACTTTC
j_gene: TRBJ2-1; v_gene: TRBV7-7; d_gene: NA; abundance: few; CDR3aa: CASSLDGIDEQFF; CDR3nt: TGTGCTAGCAGCTTAGATGGGATTGATGAGCAGTTCTTC
j_gene: TRBJ1-1; v_gene: TRBV29-1; d_gene: NA; abundance: few; CDR3aa: CSVRTDSSTEAFF; CDR3nt: TGCAGCGTCCGGACAGACAGTAGTACTGAAGCTTTCTTT
j_gene: TRBJ2-1; v_gene: TRBV20-1; d_gene: NA; abundance: many; CDR3aa: CSARALGTSFNEQFF; CDR3nt: TGCAGTGCTAGAGCTTTAGGGACAAGCTTTAATGAGCAGTTCTTC
j_gene: TRBJ2-2; v_gene: TRBV7-2; d_gene: NA; abundance: NA; CDR3aa: CASSASLYEANTGELFF; CDR3nt: TGTGCCAGCAGCGCCTCACTGTACGAGGCGAACACCGGGGAGCTGTTTTTT
j_gene: TRBJ2-2; v_gene: TRBV29-1; d_gene: TRBD2; abundance: many; CDR3aa: CSVDGTSGSPPTGELFF; CDR3nt: TGCAGCGTGGATGGGACTAGCGGGAGTCCCCCCACCGGGGAGCTGTTTTTT
j_gene: TRBJ2-5; v_gene: TRBV2; d_gene: TRBD1; abundance: NA; CDR3aa: CASRGGTGLGETQYF; CDR3nt: TGTGCCAGCAGGGGGGGGACAGGGCTAGGGGAGACCCAGTACTTC
j_gene: TRBJ2-7; v_gene: TRBV29-1; d_gene: NA; abundance: NA; CDR3aa: CSVESLDRAYEQYF; CDR3nt: TGCAGCGTTGAATCGCTAGATAGGGCCTACGAGCAGTACTTC
j_gene: TRBJ2-2; v_gene: TRBV6-1; d_gene: TRBD2; abundance: few; CDR3aa: CASSGPTSGTNTGELFF; CDR3nt: TGTGCCAGCAGTGGCCCGACTAGCGGGACCAACACCGGGGAGCTGTTTTTT
j_gene: TRBJ2-1; v_gene: TRBV6-6; d_gene: NA; abundance: NA; CDR3aa: CASSYSSEQFF; CDR3nt: TGTGCCAGCAGTTACTCGTCTGAGCAGTTCTTC
j_gene: TRBJ2-7; v_gene: TRBV6-2/TRBV6-3; d_gene: NA; abundance: few; CDR3aa: CASNGGPYEQYF; CDR3nt: TGTGCCAGCAACGGCGGCCCCTACGAGCAGTACTTC
j_gene: TRBJ2-3; v_gene: TRBV5-4; d_gene: NA; abundance: few; CDR3aa: CASQSGGGGDTQYF; CDR3nt: TGTGCCAGCCAATCCGGAGGGGGCGGAGATACGCAGTATTTT
j_gene: TRBJ1-1; v_gene: TRBV7-2; d_gene: NA; abundance: few; CDR3aa: CASSTRMLNTEAFF; CDR3nt: TGTGCCAGCAGCACACGGATGCTTAACACTGAAGCTTTCTTT
j_gene: TRBJ1-1; v_gene: TRBV7-2; d_gene: TRBD1; abundance: many; CDR3aa: CASTSQGGRTEAFF; CDR3nt: TGTGCCAGCACCTCTCAGGGGGGACGCACTGAAGCTTTCTTT
j_gene: TRBJ1-2; v_gene: TRBV29-1; d_gene: NA; abundance: few; CDR3aa: CSVESDNYGYTF; CDR3nt: TGCAGCGTTGAGTCCGATAACTATGGCTACACCTTC
j_gene: TRBJ2-1; v_gene: TRBV20-1; d_gene: TRBD2; abundance: many; CDR3aa: CSARDAGANEQFF; CDR3nt: TGCAGTGCTAGAGATGCGGGAGCTAATGAGCAGTTCTTC
j_gene: TRBJ1-4; v_gene: TRBV6-5; d_gene: NA; abundance: NA; CDR3aa: CASSRQRANEKLFF; CDR3nt: TGTGCCAGCAGCCGACAGCGCGCTAATGAAAAACTGTTTTTT
j_gene: TRBJ2-1; v_gene: TRBV6-2/TRBV6-3; d_gene: NA; abundance: few; CDR3aa: CASSRGGNEQFF; CDR3nt: TGTGCCAGCAGCCGAGGGGGCAATGAGCAGTTCTTC
j_gene: TRBJ2-2; v_gene: TRBV7-3; d_gene: NA; abundance: NA; CDR3aa: CASSPYQGINTGELFF; CDR3nt: TGTGCCAGCAGCCCCTACCAGGGGATTAACACCGGGGAGCTGTTTTTT
j_gene: TRBJ2-1; v_gene: TRBV11-2; d_gene: NA; abundance: many; CDR3aa: CASSLTPPRERGIYNEQFF; CDR3nt: TGTGCCAGCAGCTTAACCCCACCCAGGGAGCGTGGGATTTACAATGAGCAGTTCTTC
j_gene: TRBJ1-4; v_gene: TRBV7-9; d_gene: TRBD1; abundance: NA; CDR3aa: CVAGTGRGEKLFF; CDR3nt: TGTGTCGCCGGGACAGGGAGGGGTGAAAAACTGTTCTTT
j_gene: TRBJ2-7; v_gene: TRBV7-9; d_gene: TRBD1; abundance: few; CDR3aa: CASSGQGGKYEQYF; CDR3nt: TGTGCCAGCAGCGGACAGGGCGGAAAGTACGAGCAGTACTTC
j_gene: TRBJ2-5; v_gene: TRBV6-2/TRBV6-3; d_gene: NA; abundance: NA; CDR3aa: CASSAGATDRETQYF; CDR3nt: TGTGCCAGCAGCGCGGGGGCGACAGATCGGGAGACCCAGTACTTC